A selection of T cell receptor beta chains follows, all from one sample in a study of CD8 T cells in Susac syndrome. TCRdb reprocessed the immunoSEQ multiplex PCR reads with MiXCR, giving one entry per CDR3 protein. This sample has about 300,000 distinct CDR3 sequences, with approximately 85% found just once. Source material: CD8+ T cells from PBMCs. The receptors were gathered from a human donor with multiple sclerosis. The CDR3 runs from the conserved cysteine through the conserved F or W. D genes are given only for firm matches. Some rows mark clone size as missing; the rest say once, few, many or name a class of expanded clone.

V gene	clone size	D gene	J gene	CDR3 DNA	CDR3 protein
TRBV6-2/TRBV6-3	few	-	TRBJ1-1	TGTGCCAGCACCGAGAACACTGAAGCTTTCTTT	CASTENTEAFF
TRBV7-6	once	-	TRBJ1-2	TGTGCCAGCAGCTTAGATGATGGGGGAAACTATGGCTACACCTTC	CASSLDDGGNYGYTF
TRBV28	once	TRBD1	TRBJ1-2	TGTGCCAGCAGGCCCCTCCCCGGGACAGGGTACTATGGCTACACCTTC	CASRPLPGTGYYGYTF
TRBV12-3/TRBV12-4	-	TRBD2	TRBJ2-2	TGTGCCAGCAGTGCCCTGACTAGCGGGAAGAGCACCGGGGAGCTGTTTTTT	CASSALTSGKSTGELFF
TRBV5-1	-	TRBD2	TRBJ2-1	TGCGCCAGCAGCTTGGGCGCGGGAGGGAACGATGAGCAGTTCTTC	CASSLGAGGNDEQFF
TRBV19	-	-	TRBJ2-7	TGTGCCAGTAGTATGTTTTTCCAGGCGTCCTACGAGCAGTACTTC	CASSMFFQASYEQYF
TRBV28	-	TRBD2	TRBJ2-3	TGTGCCAGCAGTTTGGGAGGACTAGCGGGAGCAGGGTATTTT	CASSLGGLAGAGYF
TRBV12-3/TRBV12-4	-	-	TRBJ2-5	TGTGCCAGCAGTCCTATGGACGCGGCGGCGCAAGAGACCCAGTACTTC	CASSPMDAAAQETQYF
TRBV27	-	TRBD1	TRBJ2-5	TGTGCCAGCAGCTGGGACAGCCAAGAGACCCAGTACTTC	CASSWDSQETQYF
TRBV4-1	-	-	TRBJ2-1	TGCGCCAGCAGCCAAGGTCTGCGCGGGCGGGGAGACCACAATGAGCAGTTCTTC	CASSQGLRGRGDHNEQFF
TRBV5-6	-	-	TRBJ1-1	TGTGCCAGCAGCTTGGGGCAGGGTGAAGCTTTCTTT	CASSLGQGEAFF
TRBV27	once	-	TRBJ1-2	TGTGCCAGCAAATGGGGCAGTAACTATGGCTACACCTTC	CASKWGSNYGYTF
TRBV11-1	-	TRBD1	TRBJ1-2	TGTGCCAGCAGCACAATTACCACCGCCGAACAGGGGCGTCCGCGGGACTATGGCTACACCTTC	CASSTITTAEQGRPRDYGYTF
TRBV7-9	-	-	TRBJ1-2	TGTGCCAGCAGCAGATCCGGGCCGAACCCTAACTATGGCTACACCTTC	CASSRSGPNPNYGYTF
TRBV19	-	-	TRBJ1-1	TGTGCCAGTACTCCTCCCCGGGGGGAACCGCAGGTCGGTACTGAAGCTTTCTTT	CASTPPRGEPQVGTEAFF
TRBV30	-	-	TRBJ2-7	TGTGCCTGGAGTGTTGAAGGTTTCGAGCAGTACTTC	CAWSVEGFEQYF
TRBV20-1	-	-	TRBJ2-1	TGCAGTGCTAGCCCTTCGGGACCCCCCACGGAGATGAGCGAAGATGAGCAGTTCTTC	CSASPSGPPTEMSEDEQFF
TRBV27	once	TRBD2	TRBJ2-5	TGTGCCAGCAGTTTATCTTTCGCGGGAGGAGGTGAGACCCAGTACTTC	CASSLSFAGGGETQYF
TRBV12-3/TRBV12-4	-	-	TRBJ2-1	TGTGCCAGCAGTTCTAACCCGGGGATGGATGAGCAGTTCTTC	CASSSNPGMDEQFF
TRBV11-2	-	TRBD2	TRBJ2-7	TGTGCCAGCAGCTCCTGGACTAGCGGGAACTACGAGCAGTACTTC	CASSSWTSGNYEQYF
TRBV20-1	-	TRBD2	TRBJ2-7	TGCAGTGCTAGAGATAGGGGACTAGCGGGAGGGTTGCACTACGAGCAGTACTTC	CSARDRGLAGGLHYEQYF
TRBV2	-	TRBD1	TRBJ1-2	TGTGCCAGCAGCCTCGGACAGGACTTTAACTATGGCTACACCTTC	CASSLGQDFNYGYTF
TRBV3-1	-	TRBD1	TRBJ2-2	TGTGCCAGCAGCATCCAGGGGGTGCCTGTCACCGGGGAGCTGTTTTTT	CASSIQGVPVTGELFF
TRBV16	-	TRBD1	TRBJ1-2	TGTGCCAGCAGCCCCAAAGCAGGGGGATGGGAAGGCTACACCTTC	CASSPKAGGWEGYTF
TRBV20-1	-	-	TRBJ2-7	TGCAGTGCTACGGACTGGGGGGCTAGCGGACTAAGCTCCTACGAGCAGTACTTC	CSATDWGASGLSSYEQYF
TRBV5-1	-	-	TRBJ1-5	TGCGCCAGCAGCTTTAGCGGGGATCAGCCCCAGCATTTT	CASSFSGDQPQHF
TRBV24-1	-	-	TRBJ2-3	TGTGCCACCAGTGATGTTGAACAGCCGTACACAGATACGCAGTATTTT	CATSDVEQPYTDTQYF
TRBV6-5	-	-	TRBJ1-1	TGTGCCAGCTTGTCAGGGGCCAACACTGAAGCTTTCTTT	CASLSGANTEAFF
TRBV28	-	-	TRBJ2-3	TGTGCCAGCAGTTCCCATTATGCAGATACGCAGTATTTT	CASSSHYADTQYF
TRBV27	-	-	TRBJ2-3	TGTGCCAGCAGTTTATCATCAGATACGCAGTATTTT	CASSLSSDTQYF
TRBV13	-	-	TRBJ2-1	TGTGCCAGCAGCTCTAGGAACGACATGATGGATGAGCAGTTCTTC	CASSSRNDMMDEQFF
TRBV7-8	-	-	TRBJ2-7	TGTGCCAGCAGCTTAGTTCGCCAGGGACCCTACGAGCAGTACTTC	CASSLVRQGPYEQYF
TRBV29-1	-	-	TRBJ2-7	TGCAGCGTTGAAGCGGAGGCCTCCGAGCAGTACTTC	CSVEAEASEQYF
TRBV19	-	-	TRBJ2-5	TGTGCCAGTAGTATAGAGCCGGGGTTAGTAGAGACCCAGTACTTC	CASSIEPGLVETQYF
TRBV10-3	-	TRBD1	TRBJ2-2	TGTACCCCGAGGGACAGGGGCGCCGGGGAGCTGTTTTTT	CTPRDRGAGELFF
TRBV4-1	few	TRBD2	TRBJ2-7	TGCGCCAGCAGCCCCACTAGCGGGAGCTCCTACGAGCAGTACTTC	CASSPTSGSSYEQYF
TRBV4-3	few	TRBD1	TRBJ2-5	TGCGCCAGCAGCCAAACCGGGACAGGGAAAGAGACCCAGTACTTC	CASSQTGTGKETQYF
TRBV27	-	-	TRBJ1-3	TGTGCCAGCAGTGGTCGACGGATGGACACCATATATTTT	CASSGRRMDTIYF
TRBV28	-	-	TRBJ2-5	TGTGCCAGCAGCCCCCCCATGGTGCGTTCCCAGTACTTC	CASSPPMVRSQYF
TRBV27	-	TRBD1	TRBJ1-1	TGTGCCAGCAGCCAGGGGGGTGGCGCTGAAGCTTTCTTT	CASSQGGGAEAFF
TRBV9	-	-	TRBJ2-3	TGTGCCAGCAGCGTCGGGACCACCACAGATACGCAGTATTTT	CASSVGTTTDTQYF
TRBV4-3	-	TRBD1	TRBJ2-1	TGCGCCAGCAGCCAGGAACAGGGGGTCCCCTACAATGAGCAGTTCTTC	CASSQEQGVPYNEQFF
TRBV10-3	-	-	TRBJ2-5	TGTGCCATCAGTAGACCTGGGGCTGAGACCCAGTACTTC	CAISRPGAETQYF
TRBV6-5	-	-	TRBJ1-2	TGTGCCAGCACCGACCGGCAATTTGACGGCTACACCTTC	CASTDRQFDGYTF
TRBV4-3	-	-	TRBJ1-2	TGCGCCAGCAGCCATCAGAGTAACTATGGCTACACCTTC	CASSHQSNYGYTF
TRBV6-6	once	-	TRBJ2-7	TGTGCCAGCAGTTACCTATCGACCGGGACCGGCTACGAGCAGTACTTC	CASSYLSTGTGYEQYF
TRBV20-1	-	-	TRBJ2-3	TGCAGTGCTAGAGATGAGAGGGGGGCGGGACGCCCCACAGATACGCAGTATTTT	CSARDERGAGRPTDTQYF